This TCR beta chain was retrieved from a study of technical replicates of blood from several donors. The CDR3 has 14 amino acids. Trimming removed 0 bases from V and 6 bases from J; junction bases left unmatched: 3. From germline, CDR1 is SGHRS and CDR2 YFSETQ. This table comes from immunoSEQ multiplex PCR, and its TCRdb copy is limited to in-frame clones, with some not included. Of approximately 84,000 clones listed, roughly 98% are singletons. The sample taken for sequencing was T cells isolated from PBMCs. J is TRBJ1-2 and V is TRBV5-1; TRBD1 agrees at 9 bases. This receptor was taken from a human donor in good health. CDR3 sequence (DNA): TGCGCCAGCAGCTTGGTTACAGGGGGCGATGGCTACACCTTC. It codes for CASSLVTGGDGYTF.